This T cell receptor (beta chain) appears in the sequencing data of a study of cytomegalovirus exposure and HLA in healthy donors. The PCR contained 60 Vbeta and 13 Jbeta primers. Assay: immunoSEQ multiplex PCR; the TCRdb copy retains only in-frame clones and omits some. The sample records about 91,000 clones, less than 70% being singletons. Germline V gene lookup returns CDR1 SGHTA and CDR2 FQGTGA. With 5 bases removed from V and 0 bases from J, the gap between germline ends came to 13 bases. This CDR3 spans 16 amino acids. Material: PBMCs. The sequence derives from a human donor in good health. The gene calls are TRBV7-3 and TRBJ2-2; perhaps TRBD2 as D (7 bases). The CDR3 loop reads CASSPRGASNTGELFF. CDR3 bases: TGTGCCAGCAGCCCTCGGGGGGCGTCGAACACCGGGGAGCTGTTTTTT. The complete variable domain, with remaining parts taken from reference TRBV7-3 and TRBJ2-2, reads GAGVSQTPSNKVTEKGKYVELRCDPISGHTALYWYRQSLGQGPEFLIYFQGTGAADDSGLPNDRFFAVRPEGSVSTLKIQRTERGDSAVYLCASSPRGASNTGELFFGEGSRLTVL.